At least ten counts were recorded for the clone carrying this T cell receptor (beta chain). This library used roughly 400 ng RNA and molecular barcoded adaptors spanning alpha/delta and beta/gamma chains. TCRdb passed the reads through MiXCR, listing each CDR3 protein once. The table includes approximately 37,000 distinct CDR3 sequences, approximately 15% detected once. The record originates from a study of read filtering for tumor transcriptome and immune sequencing. The V end lost 3 bases, the J end lost 7 bases, and 12 bases lay between the germline ends. There are 14 residues in the CDR3. Germline lookup yields CDR1 SGHTA and CDR2 FQGNSA.

The TCR originated in a donor at least 40 years old with multiple myeloma. V is TRBV7-2 and J is TRBJ2-2, with D hard to call. Specimen: a population of CD138-negative cells sorted from bone marrow. The CDR3 DNA reads as TGTGCCAGCAGCTTTTTGAGGTTGGGCGGGGAGCTGTTTTTT. It specifies CASSFLRLGGELFF.